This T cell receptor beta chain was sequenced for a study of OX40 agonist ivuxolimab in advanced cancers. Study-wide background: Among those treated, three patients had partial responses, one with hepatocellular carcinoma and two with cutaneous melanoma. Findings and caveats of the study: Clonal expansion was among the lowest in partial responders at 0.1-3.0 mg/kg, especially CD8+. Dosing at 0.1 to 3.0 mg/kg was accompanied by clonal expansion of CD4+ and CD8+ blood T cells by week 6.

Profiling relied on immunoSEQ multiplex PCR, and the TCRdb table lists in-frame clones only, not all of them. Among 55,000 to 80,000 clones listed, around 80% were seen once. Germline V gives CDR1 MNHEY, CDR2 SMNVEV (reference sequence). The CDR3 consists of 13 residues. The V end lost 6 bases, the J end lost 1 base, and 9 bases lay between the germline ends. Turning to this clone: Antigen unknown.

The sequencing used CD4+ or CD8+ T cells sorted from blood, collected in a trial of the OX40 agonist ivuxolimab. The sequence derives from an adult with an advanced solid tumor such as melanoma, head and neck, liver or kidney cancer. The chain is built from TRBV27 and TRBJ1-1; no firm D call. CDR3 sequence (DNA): TGTGCCAGCAGGGTACAGAGGAACACTGAAGCTTTCTTT. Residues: CASRVQRNTEAFF.